The rows below give T cell receptor beta chains drawn from one sample of a study of cytomegalovirus exposure and HLA in healthy donors. TCRdb keeps only in-frame clones here, not all; method: immunoSEQ multiplex PCR. The data show about 98,000 clones, with 87% seen just once and 3.9% held by the top ten. The sequencing sample was made of PBMCs. The source is a woman aged 25 to 39 in good health and CMV-seronegative. CDR3s include the opening cysteine and the closing phenylalanine or tryptophan. The order of the fields is V gene, J gene, CDR3 length, CDR3 protein.

TRBV5-1	TRBJ2-7	15	CASSRGTGENYEQYF
TRBV10-3	TRBJ2-7	15	CAISQGTSGTYEQYF
TRBV7-9	TRBJ1-2	15	CASSLKGQGYHGYTF
TRBV28	TRBJ2-7	14	CASSDGGPGYEQYF
TRBV9	TRBJ2-7	13	CASSVGLAGEQYF
TRBV29-1	TRBJ2-3	12	CSVRRNPDTQYF
TRBV2	TRBJ2-1	15	CASRSGTGSYNEQFF
TRBV19	TRBJ2-7	14	CASSIGQFSYEQYF
TRBV10-1	TRBJ2-7	15	CASSGAGGKTYEQYF
TRBV23-1	TRBJ2-1	13	CASSRRGCNEQFF
TRBV9	TRBJ2-5	14	CASSSRQGVETQYF
TRBV7-3	TRBJ1-4	14	CASSLDGEDEKLFF
TRBV18	TRBJ1-2	14	CASSPERQGDGYTF
TRBV6-5	TRBJ2-6	16	CASSSPSITGANVLTF
TRBV13	TRBJ2-7	14	CASSCGRTSGEQYF
TRBV9	TRBJ2-2	16	CASSVGNSGVSGELFF
TRBV7-9	TRBJ2-7	15	CASSLFSGMRDEQYF
TRBV14	TRBJ2-5	14	CASSRDRAGETQYF
TRBV10-3	TRBJ2-5	14	CAISESWEGGTQYF
TRBV10-2	TRBJ1-2	13	CASSESLSYGYTF
TRBV28	TRBJ1-2	15	CASSLLKTGSYGYTF
TRBV27	TRBJ2-5	16	CASSSRGGRPTETQYF